Below, 16 T cell receptor beta chains from the same sample are listed, as sequenced in a study of CD8+ T cells in alopecia areata. Reverse transcription of extracted RNA yielded cDNA, which provided the sequencing template. The assay was immunoSEQ multiplex PCR, and TCRdb's table has in-frame clones only and misses some. The sample records about 110,000 clones, around 55% being singletons. Sequencing was done on a sample of CD8+ T cells sorted from blood. These receptors all come from a human donor in good health.

The J gene is TRBJ2-7, the V gene TRBV11-2; the D is unclear. Germline assignment: CDR1 SGHAT and CDR2 FQNNGV. The CDR3 contains 13 residues. The V end lost 0 bases, the J end lost 4 bases, and 7 bases lay between the germline ends. CDR3 in DNA: TGTGCCAGCAGCTTAGATCCCCAGTACGAGCAGTACTTC. Protein sequence: CASSLDPQYEQYF.

V gene TRBV5-1 combines with J gene TRBJ1-2; the D is unclear. Trimming pared 0 bases from V and 0 bases from J, leaving 12 bases between. Germline CDR1 reads SGHRS; CDR2 reads YFSETQ. This CDR3 contains 16 residues. The CDR3: CASSLASGSTNYGYTF. The CDR3 region has the DNA TGCGCCAGCAGCTTGGCCTCCGGGAGCACTAACTATGGCTACACCTTC. Drawing the rest from reference TRBV5-1 and TRBJ1-2, the complete variable domain is KAGVTQTPRYLIKTRGQQVTLSCSPISGHRSVSWYQQTPGQGLQFLFEYFSETQRNKGNFPGRFSGRQFSNSRSEMNVSTLELGDSALYLCASSLASGSTNYGYTFGSGTRLTVV.

This chain uses TRBV6-5 with TRBJ2-1; TRBD2 agrees at 9 bases. This CDR3 has 15 amino acids. Germline V CDR1 and CDR2: MNHEY, SVGAGI. V was clipped by 1 base and J by 8 bases; unmatched bases: 6. DNA for the CDR3: TGTGCCAGCAGTTACTACGCGGGGGGGCCCTATGAGCAGTTCTTC. The encoded protein is CASSYYAGGPYEQFF.

The genes are TRBV7-2 and TRBJ1-2, with no clear D. Germline V lookup: CDR1 SGHTA, CDR2 FQGNSA. Trimming took 1 base from V and 0 from J, leaving 12 bases between them. This CDR3 has 16 amino acids. CDR3 nucleotide sequence: TGTGCCAGCAGCTTAGTGGAAACCTCTTCTAACTATGGCTACACCTTC. Protein: CASSLVETSSNYGYTF.

Concerning this clone: Other DNA sequences from this sample encode an identical CDR3 as well. The chain uses TRBV2 and TRBJ2-5; 9 nucleotides align to TRBD2. Germline CDR1 SNHLY, CDR2 FYNNEI. This CDR3 contains 16 residues. V lost 1 base and J lost 5; bases outside the gene matches: 8. This chain's CDR3 is CASSEVAGGPVETQYF. The CDR3 bases are TGTGCCAGCAGTGAAGTGGCGGGGGGGCCCGTGGAGACCCAGTACTTC.

V usage is TRBV7-8 and J usage is TRBJ2-5; 7 bases agree with TRBD1. The CDR3 contains 13 residues. The junction had 3 bases not matched to a gene; V was cut back by 4 bases and J by 4 bases. Per the germline V gene, CDR1 is SGHVS and CDR2 is FQNEAQ. The CDR3 is CASSSPGGETQYF. The CDR3 DNA sequence: TGTGCCAGCAGCTCCCCAGGGGGAGAGACCCAGTACTTC.

Comments on this clone: Other DNA sequences in the same sample also yield this CDR3. CDR3: CATTMRQGADTQYF. CDR3 sequence (DNA): TGTGCCACCACTATGCGACAGGGGGCAGATACGCAGTATTTT. The chain links TRBV25-1 to TRBJ2-3, with 9 bases that match TRBD1. The J segment lost 4 bases and the V segment lost 10 bases, leaving 9 bases of the junction unmatched. This CDR3 is built from 14 residues. Germline CDR1 reads MGHDK; CDR2 reads SYGVNS.

This clone was recorded a few times. V gene TRBV7-9 combines with J gene TRBJ1-3; no firm D call. Germline V gene data show CDR1 as SEHNR and CDR2 as FQNEAQ (reference sequence). This CDR3 is 14 amino acids long. V was trimmed by 1 base and J by 4 bases, leaving 8 bases between them. This CDR3 is CASSLVGHGNTIYF. For the CDR3, the DNA is TGTGCCAGCAGCTTAGTAGGGCACGGAAACACCATATATTTT.

The chain uses TRBV6-5 and TRBJ2-5, with D maybe TRBD1 (6 bases). V gave up 5 bases and J gave up 4 bases, with 11 bases separating them. The germline V gene encodes CDR1 MNHEY and CDR2 SVGAGI. The CDR3 runs to 13 residues. This CDR3 reads CASSVVGAETQYF. CDR3 nucleotides: TGTGCCAGCAGTGTCGTGGGGGCAGAGACCCAGTACTTC.

The J gene is TRBJ2-1, the V gene TRBV29-1; 8 bases align to TRBD1. Losses at the gene ends were 4 bases for V and 6 bases for J; bases not matched to a gene: 8. Germline V lookup: CDR1 SQVTM, CDR2 ANQGSEA. The CDR3 extends over 14 amino acids. In nucleotides, the CDR3 is TGCAGCGTTGTCCCCAGGGGGCAGGGCAATGAGCAGTTCTTC. This translates into CSVVPRGQGNEQFF.

The chain uses TRBV7-8 and TRBJ2-5, with D perhaps TRBD1 (6 bases). V was cut by 1 base and J by 0 bases, with 9 bases left in between. This CDR3 spans 15 amino acids. The germline CDR1 and CDR2 sequences are SGHVS and FQNEAQ. The CDR3 DNA reads as TGTGCCAGCAGCTTAGAGACAGGTTACCAAGAGACCCAGTACTTC. It translates to CASSLETGYQETQYF.

This clone occurred a few times. This chain uses TRBV10-3 with TRBJ2-1; the match to TRBD2 covers 10 bases. The germline gives CDR1 ENHRY, CDR2 SYGVKD. The CDR3 is 20 residues long. V trimming: 5 bases; J trimming: 0 bases; junction bases outside the gene matches: 16. Written as DNA, the CDR3 is TGTGCCATCAGTCGAGTCGGGCTAGCGGGGGCACAGAGCTCCTACAATGAGCAGTTCTTC. It encodes CAISRVGLAGAQSSYNEQFF.

This rearrangement joins TRBV29-1 to TRBJ1-1; tentatively, D is TRBD1 (6 bases). Trimming took 0 bases from V and 10 from J, leaving 18 bases between them. This CDR3 contains 14 residues. The V gene's germline CDR1 is SQVTM and CDR2 ANQGSEA. The chain's CDR3 is CSVEDPLGGRVAFF. The CDR3 coding sequence is TGCAGCGTTGAAGACCCTCTAGGGGGTAGGGTAGCTTTCTTT.

The chain has TRBV27 and TRBJ2-1, with a possible D match to TRBD2 (6 bases). Between the trimmed V and J ends, which lost 4 bases and 4 bases, there was a span of 17 bases. CDR3 length equals 16 residues. CDR1 and CDR2 (germline): MNHEY, SMNVEV (reference sequence). The CDR3 region has the DNA TGTGCCAGCAGTTACCTCGGGGCGGGGCTATACAATGAGCAGTTCTTC. Amino acid sequence: CASSYLGAGLYNEQFF.

This clone came up a few times. The gene calls are TRBV30 and TRBJ1-2, with unresolved D. Germline loops: CDR1 GTSNPN, CDR2 SVGIG (reference sequence). The CDR3 sequence is 12 residues long. Trimming left V 1 base short and J 3 bases short, with 6 bases between. CDR3 in amino acids: CAWSGIDYGYTF. For the CDR3, the DNA is TGTGCCTGGAGTGGAATAGACTATGGCTACACCTTC.

This chain connects TRBV6-1 to TRBJ1-5, with 8 positions matching TRBD1. CDR3 length: 15 amino acids. The J segment lost 6 bases and the V segment lost 3 bases, leaving 7 bases of the junction unmatched. Looked up from germline, CDR1 is MNHNS and CDR2 is SASEGT. The CDR3 nucleotides are TGTGCCAGCAGTGACGCGACAGGGGAAGGTCAGCCCCAGCATTTT. Translating it yields CASSDATGEGQPQHF.